The 7 T cell receptor beta chains in this list originate from one sample, sequenced in a study of T cells after yellow fever vaccination. TCRdb independently ran MiXCR on the 5' RACE reads; one entry per CDR3 protein. The sample records 150,000 to 200,000 distinct CDR3 sequences, approximately 6.2% being singletons. The sequenced sample was CD4+ T cells sorted from PBMCs, obtained on the day of the first yellow fever vaccination. The receptors derive from a man in his late teens or twenties who received the YFV17D yellow fever vaccine.

As for this clonotype: A much more abundant neighbour one base away suggests this may be a read error. The chain combines TRBV7-8 with TRBJ2-5, with a tentative D call TRBD1 (6 bases). The CDR3 consists of 12 residues. Between the trimmed V and J ends, which lost 4 bases and 5 bases, there was a span of 8 bases. Germline CDR1 is SGHVS and CDR2 is FQNEAQ. CDR3 protein: CASSYRDETQYF. CDR3 DNA sequence: TGTGCCAGCAGCTACAGGGATGAGACCCAGTACTTC.

J is TRBJ2-5 and V is TRBV5-1; tentative D call: TRBD1 (6 bases). This CDR3 has 16 residues. V shed 0 bases and J shed 5 bases, with 17 bases lying between them. The V gene's germline CDR1 is SGHRS and CDR2 YFSETQ. The CDR3 protein is CASSLAVGAGEETQYF. The DNA of the CDR3 is TGCGCCAGCAGCTTGGCTGTGGGGGCCGGCGAGGAGACCCAGTACTTC.

This clonotype occurred many times. The chain links TRBV20-1 to TRBJ1-4; D remains unclear. Germline CDR1 DFQATT, CDR2 SNEGSKA (reference sequence). This CDR3 region has 14 residues. With 2 bases removed from V and 0 bases from J, the gap between germline ends came to 7 bases. The CDR3 sequence is CSARKAATNEKLFF. DNA for the CDR3: TGCAGTGCTAGAAAAGCAGCAACTAATGAAAAACTGTTTTTT.

The CDR3 DNA reads as TGCAGTGCTGCTTCGGGAGAGGGGGGGCCGCATACGCAGTATTTT. Translating gives CSAASGEGGPHTQYF. The chain links TRBV20-1 to TRBJ2-3; the D gene is possibly TRBD2 (7 bases). Germline-derived CDR1 and CDR2 are DFQATT and SNEGSKA (reference sequence). V gave up 5 bases and J gave up 7 bases, with 22 bases separating them. The CDR3 extends over 15 amino acids.

In its sample, this clonotype was seen many times. The J gene is TRBJ1-4, the V gene TRBV4-3, with 7 bases lining up with TRBD1. CDR1 is LGHNA and CDR2 is YSLEER in the germline V gene. V lost 1 base and J lost 0; bases outside the gene matches: 11. The CDR3 covers 19 residues. The CDR3 spells CASSQGLPAGGATNEKLFF. In nucleotides, the CDR3 is TGCGCCAGCAGCCAAGGACTCCCAGCAGGGGGGGCAACTAATGAAAAACTGTTTTTT.

This clonotype showed up many times. The genes are TRBV7-8 and TRBJ1-6; tentative D call: TRBD1 (5 bases). The length of the CDR3 is 16 residues. Germline assignment: CDR1 SGHVS and CDR2 FQNEAQ. The V gene lost 7 bases and the J gene lost 7 bases, with 20 bases spanning the gap. The CDR3 here is CASKLIGGIGNSPLHF. The CDR3 bases are TGTGCCAGCAAACTAATCGGGGGAATAGGGAATTCACCCCTCCACTTT.

The sample holds a few counts of this clonotype. V is TRBV20-1 and J is TRBJ1-1; D unclear. With 6 bases removed from V and 4 bases from J, the gap between germline ends came to 12 bases. The CDR3 contains 12 residues. Germline V gene data show CDR1 as DFQATT and CDR2 as SNEGSKA (reference sequence). The CDR3 DNA reads as TGCAGTGCACTTCTAAGGCTCACTGAAGCTTTCTTT. As protein: CSALLRLTEAFF.